Below, 27 T cell receptor beta chains from the same sample are listed, as sequenced in a study of T cells in Graves' hyperthyroidism and ophthalmopathy. The CDR3 regions of TCR beta were amplified from RNA transcripts. First-round RT-PCR targeting the TCR CDR3 was performed with the HTBI primer set. MiXCR, applied by TCRdb to the multiplex PCR reads, yields one record per CDR3 protein. The repertoire holds some 500,000 distinct CDR3 sequences, with about 16% as singletons. Sequenced: blood. Receptor source: a woman aged 25 to 39 with Graves' ophthalmopathy.

The table lists this clonotype with many counts. CDR3 nucleotides: TGCGCCACCAGACGGACAGGGGTGATTGGAGAGCAGTTCTTC. This encodes CATRRTGVIGEQFF. The rearrangement links TRBV5-1 to TRBJ2-1, with 9 bases identical to TRBD1. This CDR3 region has 14 residues. Germline values: CDR1 SGHRS, CDR2 YFSETQ. V dropped 9 bases and J dropped 10; count of bases not matched to a gene: 14.

Concerning this clonotype: It may be a read error: a sequence one base away is much more abundant. The chain employs TRBV20-1 and TRBJ1-5; TRBD1 matches 8 bases. The germline gives CDR1 DFQATT, CDR2 SNEGSKA (reference sequence). This CDR3 is built from 16 residues. This CDR3 reads CSARGGGGTGNQSQHF. Here the CDR3 DNA reads TGCAGTGCTAGAGGGGGGGGCGGGACAGGAAATCAGTCCCAGCATTTT.

This clonotype was seen repeatedly, ten times or more. This sequence joins TRBV7-2 and TRBJ2-3; D is uncertain. The V end was cut by 5 bases, the J end by 0 bases, with 9 bases between. Germline assignment: CDR1 SGHTA and CDR2 FQGNSA. The CDR3 has 14 amino acids. CDR3 in amino acids: CASSQTTSTDTQYF. Written as DNA, the CDR3 is TGTGCCAGCAGCCAAACAACTAGCACAGATACGCAGTATTTT.

This clonotype occurred many times. This sequence joins TRBV7-8 and TRBJ2-7; D is perhaps TRBD1 or TRBD2 (6 bases each). The germline V gene has CDR1 SGHVS and CDR2 FQNEAQ. The CDR3 is 17 residues long. Trimming removed 7 bases at V and 3 bases at J, with 25 bases between. The CDR3 region is CASTYKHDRGANYEQYF. The CDR3 DNA is TGTGCCAGCACCTATAAGCACGATAGGGGGGCGAACTACGAGCAGTACTTC.

This clonotype was seen at least ten times. V gene TRBV18 combines with J gene TRBJ2-7; 13 bases line up with TRBD2. CDR1 KGHSH and CDR2 LQKENI come from the germline V gene. V gave up 3 bases and J gave up 7 bases; unmatched junction bases: 9. The CDR3 has 16 amino acids. CDR3 protein: CASSPGTSGIMGEQYF. DNA for the CDR3: TGTGCCAGCTCACCCGGGACTAGCGGGATCATGGGGGAGCAGTACTTC.

This clonotype was observed at least ten times. The J gene is TRBJ2-3, the V gene TRBV3-1; 12 bases are a match to TRBD2. Germline V CDR1 and CDR2: LGHDT, YNNKEL (reference sequence). V lost 4 bases to trimming and J lost 4 bases; unmatched junction nucleotides: 3. This CDR3 comprises 15 residues. The CDR3 nucleotides read TGTGCCAGCAGCCGACTAGCGGGAGATTCAGATACGCAGTATTTT. As protein: CASSRLAGDSDTQYF.

The gene calls are TRBV20-1 and TRBJ1-4; 7 bases are shared with TRBD1. The CDR3 totals 16 residues. J was trimmed by 0 bases and V by 5 bases; bases with no gene match: 9. The germline CDR1 and CDR2 sequences are DFQATT and SNEGSKA (reference sequence). CDR3 amino acids: CSASGTATATNEKLFF. CDR3 nucleotides: TGCAGTGCTTCCGGGACAGCAACTGCAACTAATGAAAAACTGTTTTTT.

The genes are TRBV7-2 and TRBJ2-7, with 7 bases aligning to TRBD2. CDR1 is SGHTA, CDR2 FQGNSA, per germline. V lost 7 bases to trimming and J lost 6 bases; unmatched junction nucleotides: 6. The CDR3 has 12 amino acids. CDR3 coding DNA: TGTGCCAGCACAAGGGAGGGCGGCGAGCAGTACTTC. It codes for CASTREGGEQYF.

Note on this clonotype: Possible read error: a much larger clone is one base away. The rearrangement joins TRBV5-1 to TRBJ2-3, with D possibly being TRBD2 (5 bases). The germline V gene encodes CDR1 SGHRS and CDR2 YFSETQ. The V end was cut by 7 bases, the J end by 5 bases, with 17 bases between. This CDR3 is built from 14 residues. As DNA, the CDR3 is TGCGCCAGCGGACTCGAAGTAGTGGGAGATACGCAGTATTTT. Translating it yields CASGLEVVGDTQYF.

The chain links TRBV6-2 or TRBV6-3 to TRBJ2-1, with D possibly being TRBD2 (6 bases). CDR1 and CDR2 (germline): MNHEY, SVGEGT. Trimming stripped 7 bases from V and 3 bases from J, with 13 bases between. This CDR3 comprises 14 residues. The CDR3 DNA follows: TGTGCCAGCATACCGGGACTCCGCTACAATGAGCAGTTCTTC. As protein: CASIPGLRYNEQFF.

As regards this clonotype: This may come from a read error, since a much larger clone is one base off. V and J are TRBV28 and TRBJ2-5; perhaps TRBD2 as D (7 bases). CDR3 size: 16 residues. Germline V CDR1 and CDR2: MDHEN, SYDVKM. The V and J ends lost 10 bases and 1 base respectively, with 22 bases between them. In DNA, the CDR3 is TGTGCCACCCCGGGGGCAAACGGGAGGCTCCAAGAGACCCAGTACTTC. It yields the protein CATPGANGRLQETQYF.

This clonotype was counted between two and nine times. J is TRBJ2-1 and V is TRBV7-9; D not certain. Germline lookup yields CDR1 SEHNR and CDR2 FQNEAQ (reference sequence). The CDR3 is made up of 15 amino acids. Trimming shortened V by 0 bases and J by 9 bases, and 15 bases separated the two germline ends. For the CDR3, the DNA is TGTGCCAGCAGCTTAGCAGGGCTCCGATTTGGTGAGCAGTTCTTC. Its protein is CASSLAGLRFGEQFF.

This clonotype occurred many times. The chain has TRBV20-1 and TRBJ2-1, with 7 bases matching TRBD2. Per the germline V gene, CDR1 is DFQATT and CDR2 is SNEGSKA (reference sequence). The CDR3 covers 15 residues. V lost 3 bases to trimming and J lost 3 bases; unmatched junction nucleotides: 8. The CDR3 sequence: CSASPEERGYNEQFF. The CDR3 DNA follows: TGCAGTGCTAGCCCCGAGGAGCGGGGCTACAATGAGCAGTTCTTC.

Notes on this clonotype: A much larger clone differs from this one at a single base, so this may be a read error. The chain links TRBV3-1 to TRBJ2-7; D unclear. The CDR3 runs to 13 residues. Germline CDR1 and CDR2: LGHDT and YNNKEL (reference sequence). The CDR3 spells CASSLDWMYELYF. CDR3 coding DNA: TGTGCCAGCAGTTTAGACTGGATGTACGAGCTGTACTTC.

This clonotype was recorded a few times. The J gene is TRBJ1-2, the V gene TRBV28, with D perhaps matching TRBD1 (6 bases). CDR3 length equals 18 residues. Deletions cut 0 bases from V and 1 base from J, with 18 bases between. The germline gives CDR1 MDHEN, CDR2 SYDVKM. The CDR3: CASSLWTLRTVLNYGYTF. Written as DNA, the CDR3 is TGTGCCAGCAGTTTATGGACCCTTCGGACAGTTCTTAACTATGGCTACACCTTC.

This rearrangement joins TRBV15 to TRBJ2-1; D unresolved. The CDR3 consists of 12 residues. Trimming removed 0 bases at V and 9 bases at J, with 6 bases between. In germline, CDR1 is LNHNV, CDR2 YYDKDF (reference sequence). Written as DNA, the CDR3 is TGTGCCACCAGCAGAGATTCCGGTGAGCAGTTCTTC. Its translation: CATSRDSGEQFF.

There are a few counts of this clonotype. One junction end disagrees with the germline gene, perhaps due to a read error. The chain carries TRBV7-7 and TRBJ2-5; the match to TRBD2 covers 13 bases. The end of the DNA is better explained by TRBJ2-4, so the J call may be wrong. The germline V gene encodes CDR1 SSHAT and CDR2 FNYEAQ (reference sequence). The length of the CDR3 is 15 residues. CDR3 protein: CASSPMTSGGLIQYF. The DNA of the CDR3 is TGTGCTAGCAGCCCAATGACTAGCGGGGGGCTCATTCAGTACTTC.

This clonotype was counted a single time. With a much larger clone just one base away, this may be a read error. CDR3 protein: CASSEALASIGELFF. The CDR3 DNA is TGTGCCAGCAGTGAAGCCTTAGCGTCCATCGGGGAGCTGTTTTTT. The genes are TRBV2 and TRBJ2-2; TRBD2 is a possible D gene (5 bases). Germline CDR1 is SNHLY and CDR2 is FYNNEI. The CDR3 runs 15 residues. With 0 bases removed from V and 7 bases from J, the gap between germline ends came to 12 bases.

The chain joins TRBV10-3 to TRBJ1-2; TRBD1 is a possible D gene (6 bases). Trimming took 0 bases from V and 2 from J, leaving 16 bases between them. This CDR3 contains 17 residues. Germline V gene lookup returns CDR1 ENHRY and CDR2 SYGVKD. The CDR3, as DNA: TGTGCCATCAGTGAGTCCCCCCAGGGGAGGGCGAACTATGGCTACACCTTC. Translating it yields CAISESPQGRANYGYTF.

The CDR3 protein is CASSLGTQNTGELFF. As DNA, the CDR3 is TGTGCCAGCAGTTTAGGAACCCAGAACACCGGGGAGCTGTTTTTT. The chain has TRBV12-3 or TRBV12-4 and TRBJ2-2; D is undetermined. Trimming left V 1 base short and J 1 base short, with 7 bases between. The CDR3 is 15 residues long.

At least ten counts were recorded for this clonotype. This chain links TRBV12-3 or TRBV12-4 with TRBJ2-7; 13 bases are shared with TRBD2. CDR3 length: 15 amino acids. V lost 5 bases to trimming and J lost 5 bases; unmatched junction nucleotides: 6. The chain's CDR3 is CASSQGLAGLHEQYF. The CDR3 coding sequence is TGTGCCAGCAGTCAGGGACTAGCGGGGTTACACGAGCAGTACTTC.

This clonotype has a count of ten or more. The chain recombines TRBV28 with TRBJ2-1, with D possibly being TRBD1 (6 bases). The CDR3 contains 19 residues. V dropped 1 base and J dropped 6 bases, with 25 bases sitting between them. Germline V gene data show CDR1 as MDHEN and CDR2 as SYDVKM. The DNA of the CDR3 is TGTGCCAGCAGTTTATCTTTCCGTTGGGGGCGCACCTCCCTCAATGAGCAGTTCTTC. This gives the protein CASSLSFRWGRTSLNEQFF. The full variable domain, completed using reference TRBV28 and TRBJ2-1, is DVKVTQSSRYLVKRTGEKVFLECVQDMDHENMFWYRQDPGLGLRLIYFSYDVKMKEKGDIPEGYSVSREKKERFSLILESASTNQTSMYLCASSLSFRWGRTSLNEQFFGPGTRLTVL.

This clonotype was picked up many times. The chain combines TRBV11-3 with TRBJ2-1, with a tentative D call TRBD2 (6 bases). The V end lost 5 bases, the J end lost 4 bases, and 15 bases lay between the germline ends. This CDR3 has 15 residues. From germline, CDR1 is SGHNT and CDR2 YENEEA. The CDR3 DNA is TGTGCCAGCAGCCTGACGATAGCGGAATACAATGAGCAGTTCTTC. Amino acid sequence: CASSLTIAEYNEQFF.

The genes are TRBV2 and TRBJ2-7; the D is unclear. The length of the CDR3 is 12 residues. Germline V CDR1 and CDR2: SNHLY, FYNNEI. V was trimmed by 7 bases and J by 3 bases, leaving 10 bases between them. CDR3: CASTRMGYEQYF. As DNA, the CDR3 is TGTGCCAGCACCCGGATGGGCTACGAGCAGTACTTC. Drawing the rest from reference TRBV2 and TRBJ2-7, the complete variable domain is EPEVTQTPSHQVTQMGQEVILRCVPISNHLYFYWYRQILGQKVEFLVSFYNNEISEKSEIFDDQFSVERPDGSNFTLKIRSTKLEDSAMYFCASTRMGYEQYFGPGTRLTVT.

At least ten counts were recorded for this clonotype. The chain recombines TRBV5-1 with TRBJ2-3; D gene ambiguous. This CDR3 has 14 residues. The germline V and J ends were trimmed by 3 bases and 0 bases, with 8 bases remaining between them. Germline-derived CDR1 and CDR2 are SGHRS and YFSETQ. This CDR3 is CASSSYGSTDTQYF. The DNA of the CDR3 is TGCGCCAGCAGCTCTTACGGTAGCACAGATACGCAGTATTTT.

The chain combines TRBV4-3 with TRBJ2-2; tentative D call: TRBD2 (5 bases). V lost 0 bases to trimming and J lost 5 bases, with 13 bases between them. The CDR3 extends over 16 amino acids. Germline-derived CDR1 and CDR2 are LGHNA and YSLEER. CDR3 DNA sequence: TGCGCCAGCAGCCAAGATTCGGGAACGTGGACCGGGGAGCTGTTTTTT. The encoded protein is CASSQDSGTWTGELFF.

This clonotype was counted ten times or more. This chain joins TRBV20-1 and TRBJ2-3, with 10 nucleotides matching TRBD2. Unmatched junction bases numbered 8, after V lost 1 base and J lost 4 bases. In germline, CDR1 is DFQATT, CDR2 SNEGSKA (reference sequence). CDR3 length equals 16 residues. The CDR3 nucleotides read TGCAGTGCTAGAGTGCTAGCGGGAGTTTGGGCAGATACGCAGTATTTT. The encoded protein is CSARVLAGVWADTQYF.